These T cell receptor beta chains were read from a single sample in a study of blood T cell repertoires in COVID-19. Data came from immunoSEQ multiplex PCR; TCRdb stores just in-frame clones and leaves some out. The data show about 70,000 clones, around 85% seen once. The sample comprised peripheral blood. The receptors shown here come from a human donor in a cohort sampled during active COVID-19. CDR3s include the opening cysteine and the closing phenylalanine or tryptophan.

V gene,CDR3 protein
TRBV7-2,CASSQSGQGSAGANVLTF
TRBV19,CASSIGDISRETQYF
TRBV19,CASSIGGGAGELFF
TRBV18,CASSPDGGVYSNQPQHF
TRBV29-1,CSVAQGPNTEAFF
TRBV18,CASSSLTTTQGNDYGYTF
TRBV6-5,CASSRDRGDGYTF
TRBV21-1,CASWPGTELSTQHF
TRBV5-4,CASSLNNRDGYTF
TRBV11-2,CASSLITPQTSGGWGEQYF
TRBV30,CAWSVQRTEAFF
TRBV7-6,CASSSLGNNEQYF
TRBV27,CASSPGDRPNTEAFF
TRBV3-1/TRBV3-2,CASSSAGQGAHGYTF
TRBV7-2,CASSLFRATEAFF
TRBV18,CASSRTSGVSYEQYF
TRBV5-1,CASSSRPGTVRRNTEAFF